Included here is one TCR beta chain sequence, with context. The sample belongs to a study of blood T cell repertoires in COVID-19. Study context: Both acute and convalescent COVID-19 samples were obtained from the United States, Italy and Spain. Nucleic acid was either cDNA or gDNA, and it came from T cells, B-cell-depleted T cells, or PBMCs.

CDR1 LGHDT and CDR2 YNNKEL come from the germline V gene (reference sequence). The trim removed 3 bases at V and 7 bases at J, leaving 7 bases unmatched. This CDR3 is 15 amino acids long. As handled by the study authors: Estimation of nucleated cell counts relied on the amplification of reference gene primers. Method: immunoSEQ multiplex PCR; TCRdb's copy keeps in-frame clones and lacks some. V and J calls plus clone size are reproduced from that table; the DNA served to infer D and trimming. The table records some 390,000 clones, around 90% of them present only once. The sequenced material came from peripheral blood. The receptor was isolated from a human donor in a cohort sampled during active COVID-19. The V call is TRBV3-1 (or the pseudogene TRBV3-2), the J call TRBJ2-1; TRBD2 agrees at 9 bases. Here the CDR3 DNA reads TGTGCCAGCAGCCAGACAGCGGGGGGTCATAATGAGCAGTTCTTC. This sequence encodes CASSQTAGGHNEQFF.